These T cell receptor beta chains were read from a single sample in a study of Graves' ophthalmopathy and Graves' hyperthyroidism. In TCRdb, the multiplex PCR reads were re-called with MiXCR into one record per CDR3 protein. The sample has approximately 410,000 distinct CDR3 sequences, just over 15% seen once. Material for sequencing was peripheral blood. Receptor source: a woman aged 18-29 years with stable Graves' hyperthyroidism. Both conserved end residues are part of each CDR3. The D gene is left open where the match is weak. Expanded clones get a size class; other rows say once, few or many, or leave the size out.

clone size: many; D gene: TRBD1; J gene: TRBJ1-2; V gene: TRBV25-1; CDR3 DNA: TGTGCCAGCAGGGAGGACAGGGGGAACTATGGCTACACCTTC; CDR3 protein: CASREDRGNYGYTF
clone size: many; D gene: NA; J gene: TRBJ1-2; V gene: TRBV2; CDR3 DNA: TGTGCCAGCGGCGGGAGTGGGGTTGGCTACACCTTC; CDR3 protein: CASGGSGVGYTF
clone size: many; D gene: TRBD1; J gene: TRBJ2-5; V gene: TRBV24-1; CDR3 DNA: TGTGCCACCAGTGATCATGGACAGGGACGAGAGACCCAGTACTTC; CDR3 protein: CATSDHGQGRETQYF
clone size: NA; D gene: TRBD1; J gene: TRBJ1-2; V gene: TRBV14; CDR3 DNA: TGTGCCAGCAGCCGCGGGACAGGGCACTATGGCTACACCTTC; CDR3 protein: CASSRGTGHYGYTF
clone size: many; D gene: NA; J gene: TRBJ2-2; V gene: TRBV11-3; CDR3 DNA: TGTGCCAGCAGCTTAGTGTTGTCCCCGAACACCGGGGAGCTGTTTTTT; CDR3 protein: CASSLVLSPNTGELFF
clone size: many; D gene: NA; J gene: TRBJ1-5; V gene: TRBV2; CDR3 DNA: TGTGCCAGCAAACGGGACAAGGGGGTTAATAGCAATCAGCCCCAGCATTTT; CDR3 protein: CASKRDKGVNSNQPQHF
clone size: many; D gene: NA; J gene: TRBJ1-1; V gene: TRBV11-3; CDR3 DNA: TGTGCCAGCAGCTTAACAGGACCGAACACTGAAGCTTTCTTT; CDR3 protein: CASSLTGPNTEAFF
clone size: many; D gene: NA; J gene: TRBJ1-2; V gene: TRBV12-3/TRBV12-4; CDR3 DNA: TGTGCCAGCAGTTTAATGGATTATGGCTACACCTTC; CDR3 protein: CASSLMDYGYTF
clone size: NA; D gene: NA; J gene: TRBJ1-2; V gene: TRBV15; CDR3 DNA: TGTGCCACCAGCAGGGAAAACAGGGTTGGCTACACCTTC; CDR3 protein: CATSRENRVGYTF
clone size: many; D gene: NA; J gene: TRBJ1-2; V gene: TRBV7-2; CDR3 DNA: TGTGCCAGCAGCTTAGTTGGGGGGATCTATGGCTACACCTTC; CDR3 protein: CASSLVGGIYGYTF
clone size: many; D gene: NA; J gene: TRBJ2-5; V gene: TRBV14; CDR3 DNA: TGTGCCAGCAGCCAAAGGAAGGGTGGGGAGACCCAGTACTTC; CDR3 protein: CASSQRKGGETQYF
clone size: many; D gene: NA; J gene: TRBJ1-1; V gene: TRBV6-2/TRBV6-3; CDR3 DNA: TGTGCCAGCAGTTACGGGGGGCTCGAAGCTTTCTTT; CDR3 protein: CASSYGGLEAFF
clone size: NA; D gene: TRBD1; J gene: TRBJ1-6; V gene: TRBV5-1; CDR3 DNA: TGCGCCAGCAGCTCGAGCCGGGACAGGGTTGATTCACCCCTCCACTTT; CDR3 protein: CASSSSRDRVDSPLHF
clone size: many; D gene: NA; J gene: TRBJ1-2; V gene: TRBV6-1; CDR3 DNA: TGTGCCAGCAGGACACGGCAGGGTCGCCACTATGGCTACACCTTC; CDR3 protein: CASRTRQGRHYGYTF
clone size: many; D gene: TRBD1; J gene: TRBJ1-5; V gene: TRBV12-3/TRBV12-4; CDR3 DNA: TGTGCCAGCAAAGGACAGGGACAGGTGTCCCAGCATTTT; CDR3 protein: CASKGQGQVSQHF
clone size: many; D gene: NA; J gene: TRBJ1-1; V gene: TRBV12-3/TRBV12-4; CDR3 DNA: TGTGCCAGCAGTTTAGAGGGGTGGGCCACTGAAGCTTTCTTT; CDR3 protein: CASSLEGWATEAFF
clone size: many; D gene: NA; J gene: TRBJ1-2; V gene: TRBV7-9; CDR3 DNA: TGTGCCAGCAGCTTAGCGCAGAATGATGGCTACACCTTC; CDR3 protein: CASSLAQNDGYTF
clone size: many; D gene: NA; J gene: TRBJ1-1; V gene: TRBV10-2; CDR3 DNA: TGCGCCAGCAGTCATCAGGGAGAAGCTTTCTTT; CDR3 protein: CASSHQGEAFF
clone size: many; D gene: TRBD1; J gene: TRBJ1-1; V gene: TRBV4-1; CDR3 DNA: TGCGCCAGCAGCACCCAGACAGGGGTGGGCACTGAAGCTTTCTTT; CDR3 protein: CASSTQTGVGTEAFF
clone size: few; D gene: TRBD1; J gene: TRBJ2-7; V gene: TRBV28; CDR3 DNA: TGTGCCAGCAGGCAACCGGGACAGGGGGCCTACGAGCAGTACTTC; CDR3 protein: CASRQPGQGAYEQYF
clone size: NA; D gene: NA; J gene: TRBJ2-5; V gene: TRBV19; CDR3 DNA: TGTGCCAGTAGTACGACTAAGGGGTTCCAAGAGACCCAGTACTTC; CDR3 protein: CASSTTKGFQETQYF
clone size: many; D gene: NA; J gene: TRBJ2-7; V gene: TRBV6-2/TRBV6-3; CDR3 DNA: TGTGCCAGCAGTTACCTGGGAGGTGGAGGGAACGAGCAGTACTTC; CDR3 protein: CASSYLGGGGNEQYF
clone size: many; D gene: NA; J gene: TRBJ2-5; V gene: TRBV29-1; CDR3 DNA: TGCAGCGTTAGCGGGTACCAAGAGACCCAGTACTTC; CDR3 protein: CSVSGYQETQYF
clone size: few; D gene: NA; J gene: TRBJ1-5; V gene: TRBV20-1; CDR3 DNA: TGCAGTGCTAGTTCGGCAGGCGATCAGCCCCAGCATTTT; CDR3 protein: CSASSAGDQPQHF
clone size: many; D gene: NA; J gene: TRBJ2-5; V gene: TRBV12-3/TRBV12-4; CDR3 DNA: TGTGCCAGCAGTTTAGCGCGGAGGACCGGGGAGACCCAGTACTTC; CDR3 protein: CASSLARRTGETQYF
clone size: many; D gene: NA; J gene: TRBJ2-7; V gene: TRBV24-1; CDR3 DNA: TGTGCCACCAGTTCCGGGACCTTTGGCGAGCAGTACTTC; CDR3 protein: CATSSGTFGEQYF
clone size: many; D gene: NA; J gene: TRBJ1-2; V gene: TRBV12-3/TRBV12-4; CDR3 DNA: TGTGCCAGCAGTCACAGGAATGGCTACACCTTC; CDR3 protein: CASSHRNGYTF
clone size: many; D gene: NA; J gene: TRBJ1-5; V gene: TRBV12-3/TRBV12-4; CDR3 DNA: TGTGCCAGCAGTTTTCAGGGCAATCAGCCCCAGCATTTT; CDR3 protein: CASSFQGNQPQHF
clone size: many; D gene: NA; J gene: TRBJ2-2; V gene: TRBV12-3/TRBV12-4; CDR3 DNA: TGTGCCAGCGCGTCCTTGTCGAACACCGGGGAGCTGTTTTTT; CDR3 protein: CASASLSNTGELFF
clone size: many; D gene: NA; J gene: TRBJ1-2; V gene: TRBV6-2/TRBV6-3; CDR3 DNA: TGTGCCAGCAGTTACTCGAGGCGGACCATGTTTTTTAACTATGGCTACACCTTC; CDR3 protein: CASSYSRRTMFFNYGYTF
clone size: many; D gene: NA; J gene: TRBJ1-5; V gene: TRBV9; CDR3 DNA: TGTGCCAGCAGCGTGGATGCAGGGGCCAATCAGCCCCAGCATTTT; CDR3 protein: CASSVDAGANQPQHF
clone size: many; D gene: NA; J gene: TRBJ2-5; V gene: TRBV6-1; CDR3 DNA: TGTGCCAGCAGTCCCTGGGTCGAGCAAGAGACCCAGTACTTC; CDR3 protein: CASSPWVEQETQYF
clone size: many; D gene: TRBD1; J gene: TRBJ2-7; V gene: TRBV5-1; CDR3 DNA: TGCGCCAGCAGCGTCGGGACAGGGATCCACGAGCAGTACTTC; CDR3 protein: CASSVGTGIHEQYF
clone size: many; D gene: TRBD1; J gene: TRBJ1-2; V gene: TRBV12-3/TRBV12-4; CDR3 DNA: TGTGCCAGCAGCCCTGACAGGGGGATAGGCTACACCTTC; CDR3 protein: CASSPDRGIGYTF
clone size: NA; D gene: NA; J gene: TRBJ2-7; V gene: TRBV12-5; CDR3 DNA: TGTGCTAGTGGTTTGGACACCGGACCATACGAGCAGTACTTC; CDR3 protein: CASGLDTGPYEQYF
clone size: many; D gene: NA; J gene: TRBJ2-5; V gene: TRBV6-5; CDR3 DNA: TGTGCCAGCAGTCGCACGCCCGCGGAGACCCAGTACTTC; CDR3 protein: CASSRTPAETQYF
clone size: many; D gene: TRBD2; J gene: TRBJ2-1; V gene: TRBV7-3; CDR3 DNA: TGTGCCAGCAGCTTAAATAGCGGGGGTTACAATGAGCAGTTCTTC; CDR3 protein: CASSLNSGGYNEQFF
clone size: few; D gene: NA; J gene: TRBJ2-7; V gene: TRBV5-1; CDR3 DNA: TGCGCCAGCAGCTGGGCAGGGCACGGAGAGCAGTACTTC; CDR3 protein: CASSWAGHGEQYF
clone size: few; D gene: NA; J gene: TRBJ1-5; V gene: TRBV4-1; CDR3 DNA: TGCGCCAGCAGCCAAGGGAGGGGGTTCAATCAGCCCCAGCATTTT; CDR3 protein: CASSQGRGFNQPQHF